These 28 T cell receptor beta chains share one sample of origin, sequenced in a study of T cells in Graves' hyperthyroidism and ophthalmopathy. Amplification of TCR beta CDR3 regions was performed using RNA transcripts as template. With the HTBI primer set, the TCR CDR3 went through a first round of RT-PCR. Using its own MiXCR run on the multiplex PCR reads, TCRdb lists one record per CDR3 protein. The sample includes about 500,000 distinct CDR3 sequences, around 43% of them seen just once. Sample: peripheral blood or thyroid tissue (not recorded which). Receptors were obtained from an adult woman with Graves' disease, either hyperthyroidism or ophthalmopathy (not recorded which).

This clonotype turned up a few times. The CDR3 reads CASSSPPGTGGFRGDSPLHF. CDR3 DNA sequence: TGCGCCAGCAGCTCCCCCCCGGGGACAGGGGGCTTCCGCGGGGATTCACCCCTCCACTTT. The chain has TRBV5-1 and TRBJ1-6; 12 nucleotides align to TRBD1. Trimming cost V 3 bases and J 8 bases; bases outside gene matches: 18. This CDR3 has 20 amino acids. Per the germline V gene, CDR1 is SGHRS and CDR2 is YFSETQ.

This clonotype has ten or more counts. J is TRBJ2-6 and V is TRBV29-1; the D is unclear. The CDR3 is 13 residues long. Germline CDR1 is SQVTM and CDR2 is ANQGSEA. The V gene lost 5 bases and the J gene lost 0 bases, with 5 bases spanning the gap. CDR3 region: CSVPDSGANVLTF. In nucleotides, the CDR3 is TGCAGCGTTCCAGACTCTGGGGCCAACGTCCTGACTTTC.

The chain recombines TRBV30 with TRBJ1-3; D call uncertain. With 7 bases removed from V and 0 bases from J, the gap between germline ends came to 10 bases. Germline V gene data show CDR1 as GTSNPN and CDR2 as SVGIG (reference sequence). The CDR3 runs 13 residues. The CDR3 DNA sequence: TGTGCCTTGAACGACAACTCTGGAAACACCATATATTTT. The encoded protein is CALNDNSGNTIYF.

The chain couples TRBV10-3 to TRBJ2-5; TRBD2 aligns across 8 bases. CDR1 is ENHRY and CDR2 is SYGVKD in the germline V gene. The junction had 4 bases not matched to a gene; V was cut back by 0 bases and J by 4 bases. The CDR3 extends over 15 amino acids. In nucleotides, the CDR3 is TGTGCCATCAGTGAGTCAATAGCGGGAACAGAGACCCAGTACTTC. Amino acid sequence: CAISESIAGTETQYF.

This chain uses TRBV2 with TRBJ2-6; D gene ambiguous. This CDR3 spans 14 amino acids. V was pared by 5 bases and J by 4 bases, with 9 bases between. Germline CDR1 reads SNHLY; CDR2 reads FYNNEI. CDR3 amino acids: CASSTNAGANVLTF. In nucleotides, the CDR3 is TGTGCCAGCAGTACCAACGCGGGGGCCAACGTCCTGACTTTC.

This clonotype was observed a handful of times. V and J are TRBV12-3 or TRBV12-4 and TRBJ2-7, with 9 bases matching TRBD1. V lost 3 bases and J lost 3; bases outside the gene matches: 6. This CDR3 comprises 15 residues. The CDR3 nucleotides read TGTGCCAGCAGTTTTCGGACAGGGGCAAACTACGAGCAGTACTTC. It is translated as CASSFRTGANYEQYF.

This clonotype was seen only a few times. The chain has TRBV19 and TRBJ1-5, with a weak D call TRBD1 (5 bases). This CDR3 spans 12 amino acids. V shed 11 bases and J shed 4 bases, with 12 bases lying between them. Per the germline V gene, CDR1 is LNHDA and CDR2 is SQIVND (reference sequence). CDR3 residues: CAQDTGNQPQHF. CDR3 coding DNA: TGTGCCCAGGACACGGGGAATCAGCCCCAGCATTTT.

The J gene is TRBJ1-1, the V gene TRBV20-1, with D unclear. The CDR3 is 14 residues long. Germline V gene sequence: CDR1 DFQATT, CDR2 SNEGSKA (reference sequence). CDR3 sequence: CSVAFQVTDTEAFF. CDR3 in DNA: TGCAGCGTAGCGTTTCAGGTGACGGACACTGAAGCTTTCTTT.

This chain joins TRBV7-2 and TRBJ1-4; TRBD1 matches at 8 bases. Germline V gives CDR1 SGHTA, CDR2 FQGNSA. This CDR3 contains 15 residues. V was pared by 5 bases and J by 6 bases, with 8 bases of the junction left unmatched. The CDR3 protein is CASSKDRARDEKLFF. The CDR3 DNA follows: TGTGCCAGCAGCAAGGACAGGGCTAGGGATGAAAAACTGTTTTTT. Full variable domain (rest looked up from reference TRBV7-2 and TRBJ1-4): GAGVSQSPSNKVTEKGKDVELRCDPISGHTALYWYRQSLGQGLEFLIYFQGNSAPDKSGLPSDRFSAERTGGSVSTLTIQRTQQEDSAVYLCASSKDRARDEKLFFGSGTQLSVL.

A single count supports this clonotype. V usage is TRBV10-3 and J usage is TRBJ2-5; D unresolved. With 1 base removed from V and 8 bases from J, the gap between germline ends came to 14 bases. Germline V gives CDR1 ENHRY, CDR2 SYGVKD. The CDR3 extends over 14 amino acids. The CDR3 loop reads CAISEWVGKDTQYF. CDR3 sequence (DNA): TGTGCCATCAGTGAGTGGGTAGGGAAGGACACCCAGTACTTC.

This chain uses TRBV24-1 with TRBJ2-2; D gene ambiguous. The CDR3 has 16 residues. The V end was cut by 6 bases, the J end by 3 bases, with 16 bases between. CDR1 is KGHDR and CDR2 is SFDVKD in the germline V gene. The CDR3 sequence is CATSSIEGRDTGELFF. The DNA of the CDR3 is TGTGCCACCAGTAGTATCGAAGGAAGGGACACCGGGGAGCTGTTTTTT.

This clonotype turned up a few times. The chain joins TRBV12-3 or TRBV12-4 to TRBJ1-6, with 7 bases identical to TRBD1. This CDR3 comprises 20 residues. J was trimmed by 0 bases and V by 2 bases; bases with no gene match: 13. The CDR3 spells CASSLTGQEKTSSYNSPLHF. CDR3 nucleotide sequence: TGTGCCAGCAGTTTAACAGGACAGGAGAAGACAAGCTCCTATAATTCACCCCTCCACTTT.

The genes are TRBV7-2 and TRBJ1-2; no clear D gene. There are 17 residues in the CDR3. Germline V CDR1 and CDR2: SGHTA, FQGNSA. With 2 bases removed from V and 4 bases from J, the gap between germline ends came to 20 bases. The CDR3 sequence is CASSLLGTGAWGYGYTF. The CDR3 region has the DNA TGTGCCAGCAGCTTATTAGGTACCGGAGCATGGGGCTATGGCTACACCTTC.

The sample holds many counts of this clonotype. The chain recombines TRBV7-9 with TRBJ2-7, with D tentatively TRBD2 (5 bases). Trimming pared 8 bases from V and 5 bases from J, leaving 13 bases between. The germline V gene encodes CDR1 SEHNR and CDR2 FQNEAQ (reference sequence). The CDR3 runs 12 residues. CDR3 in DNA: TGTGCCAGCCAAAGCCCCGGGGACGAGCAGTACTTC. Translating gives CASQSPGDEQYF.

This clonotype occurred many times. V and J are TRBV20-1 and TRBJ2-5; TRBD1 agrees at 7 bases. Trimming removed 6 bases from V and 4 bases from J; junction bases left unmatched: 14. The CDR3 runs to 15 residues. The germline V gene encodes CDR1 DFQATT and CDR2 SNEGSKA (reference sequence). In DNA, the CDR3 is TGCAGTGCAACGGGGTCGACAGGGATCCGAGAGACCCAGTACTTC. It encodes CSATGSTGIRETQYF.

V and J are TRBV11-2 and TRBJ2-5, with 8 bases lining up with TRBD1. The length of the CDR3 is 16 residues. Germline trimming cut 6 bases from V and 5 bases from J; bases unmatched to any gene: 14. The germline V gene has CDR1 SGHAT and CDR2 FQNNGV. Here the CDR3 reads CASRNQGARTGETQYF. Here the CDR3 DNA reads TGTGCCAGCAGAAACCAGGGGGCGCGCACCGGGGAGACCCAGTACTTC.

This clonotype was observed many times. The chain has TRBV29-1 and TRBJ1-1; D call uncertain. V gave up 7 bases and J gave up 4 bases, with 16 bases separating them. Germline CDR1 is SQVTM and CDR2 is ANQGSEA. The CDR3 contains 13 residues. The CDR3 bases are TGCAGCGCGGTGGGCGGACGGGGCACTGAAGCTTTCTTT. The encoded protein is CSAVGGRGTEAFF.

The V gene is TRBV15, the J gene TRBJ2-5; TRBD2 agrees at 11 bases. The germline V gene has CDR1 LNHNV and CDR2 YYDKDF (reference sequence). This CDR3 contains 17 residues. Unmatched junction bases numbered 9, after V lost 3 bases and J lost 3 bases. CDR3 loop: CATSRTNSGRGKETQYF. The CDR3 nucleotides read TGTGCCACCAGCAGGACGAATAGCGGGAGGGGAAAAGAGACCCAGTACTTC.

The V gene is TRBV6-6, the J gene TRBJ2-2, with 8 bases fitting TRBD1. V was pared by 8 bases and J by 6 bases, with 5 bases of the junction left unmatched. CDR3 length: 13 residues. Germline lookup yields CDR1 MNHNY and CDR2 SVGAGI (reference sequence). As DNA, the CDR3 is TGTGCCAGCTGCCAGGGGGCTTCCGGGGAGCTGTTTTTT. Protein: CASCQGASGELFF.

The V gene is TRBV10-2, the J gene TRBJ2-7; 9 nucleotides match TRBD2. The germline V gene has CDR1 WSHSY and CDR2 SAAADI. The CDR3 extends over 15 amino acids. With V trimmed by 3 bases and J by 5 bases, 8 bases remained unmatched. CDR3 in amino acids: CASSEGLAGWDEQYF. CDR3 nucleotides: TGCGCCAGCAGTGAAGGCCTAGCGGGATGGGACGAGCAGTACTTC.

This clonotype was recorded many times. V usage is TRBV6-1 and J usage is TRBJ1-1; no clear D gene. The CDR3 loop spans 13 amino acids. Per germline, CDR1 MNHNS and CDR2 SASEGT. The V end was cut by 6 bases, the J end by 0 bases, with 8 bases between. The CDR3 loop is CASRSNMNTEAFF. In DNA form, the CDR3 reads TGTGCCAGCAGAAGTAATATGAACACTGAAGCTTTCTTT.

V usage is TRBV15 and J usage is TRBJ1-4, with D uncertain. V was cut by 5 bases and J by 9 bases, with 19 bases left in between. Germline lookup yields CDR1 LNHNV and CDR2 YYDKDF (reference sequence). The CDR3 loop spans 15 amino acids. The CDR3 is CATSLTRLGGKKLFF. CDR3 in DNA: TGTGCCACCAGCCTGACCCGACTTGGAGGAAAAAAACTGTTTTTT.

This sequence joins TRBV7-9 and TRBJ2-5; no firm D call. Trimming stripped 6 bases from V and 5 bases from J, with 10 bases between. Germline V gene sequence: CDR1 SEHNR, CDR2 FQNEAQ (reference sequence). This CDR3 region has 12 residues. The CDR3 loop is CASRAIGETQYF. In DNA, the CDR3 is TGTGCCAGCAGGGCGATAGGGGAGACCCAGTACTTC.

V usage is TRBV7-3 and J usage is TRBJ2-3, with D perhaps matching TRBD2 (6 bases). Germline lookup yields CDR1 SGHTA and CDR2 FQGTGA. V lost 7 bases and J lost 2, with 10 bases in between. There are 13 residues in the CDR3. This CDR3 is CASKGGTTDTQYF. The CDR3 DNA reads TGTGCCAGCAAGGGAGGAACCACAGATACGCAGTATTTT.

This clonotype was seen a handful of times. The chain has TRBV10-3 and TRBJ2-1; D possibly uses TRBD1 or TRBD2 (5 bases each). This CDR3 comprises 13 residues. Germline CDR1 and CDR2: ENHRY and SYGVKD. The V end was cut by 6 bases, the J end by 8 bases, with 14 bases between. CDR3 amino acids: CAIRGDPRDEQFF. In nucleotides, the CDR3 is TGTGCCATCAGGGGGGACCCTAGGGATGAGCAGTTCTTC.

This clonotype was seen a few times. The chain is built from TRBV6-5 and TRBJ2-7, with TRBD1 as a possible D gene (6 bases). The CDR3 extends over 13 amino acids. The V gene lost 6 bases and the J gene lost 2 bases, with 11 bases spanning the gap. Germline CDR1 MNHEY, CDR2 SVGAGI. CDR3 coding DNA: TGTGCCAGCAGGGGGGCCTCCACCTACGAGCAGTACTTC. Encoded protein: CASRGASTYEQYF.

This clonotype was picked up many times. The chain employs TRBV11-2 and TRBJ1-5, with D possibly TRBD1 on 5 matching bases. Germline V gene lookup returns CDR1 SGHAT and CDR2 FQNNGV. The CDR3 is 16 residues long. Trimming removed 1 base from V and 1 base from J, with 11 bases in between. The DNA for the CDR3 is TGTGCCAGCAGCTTAGTTGGGGGAGTAAGCAATCAGCCCCAGCATTTT. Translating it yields CASSLVGGVSNQPQHF.

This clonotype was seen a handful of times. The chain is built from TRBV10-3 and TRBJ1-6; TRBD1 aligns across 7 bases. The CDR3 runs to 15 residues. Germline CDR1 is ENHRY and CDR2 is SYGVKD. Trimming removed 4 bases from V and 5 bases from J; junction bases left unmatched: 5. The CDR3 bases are TGTGCCATCAGTGGTCAGGGGGATAATAATTCACCCCTCCACTTT. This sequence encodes CAISGQGDNNSPLHF.